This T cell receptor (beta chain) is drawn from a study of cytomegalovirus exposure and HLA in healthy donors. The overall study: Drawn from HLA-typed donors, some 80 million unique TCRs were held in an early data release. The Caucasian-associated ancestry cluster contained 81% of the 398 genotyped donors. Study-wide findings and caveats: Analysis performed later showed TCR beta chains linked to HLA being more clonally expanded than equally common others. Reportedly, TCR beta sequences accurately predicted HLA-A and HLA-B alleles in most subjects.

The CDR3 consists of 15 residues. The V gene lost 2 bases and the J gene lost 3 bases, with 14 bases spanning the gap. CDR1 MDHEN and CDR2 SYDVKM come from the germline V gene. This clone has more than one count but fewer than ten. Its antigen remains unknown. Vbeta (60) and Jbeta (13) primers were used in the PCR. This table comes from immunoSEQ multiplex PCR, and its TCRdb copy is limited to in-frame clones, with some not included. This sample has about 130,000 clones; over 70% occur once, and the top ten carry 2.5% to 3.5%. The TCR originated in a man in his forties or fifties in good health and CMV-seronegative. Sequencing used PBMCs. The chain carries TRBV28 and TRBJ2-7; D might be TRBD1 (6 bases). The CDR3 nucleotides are TGTGCCAGCAGTTTAGCTGGGGGCGAGGGCTACGAGCAGTACTTC. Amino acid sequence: CASSLAGGEGYEQYF.